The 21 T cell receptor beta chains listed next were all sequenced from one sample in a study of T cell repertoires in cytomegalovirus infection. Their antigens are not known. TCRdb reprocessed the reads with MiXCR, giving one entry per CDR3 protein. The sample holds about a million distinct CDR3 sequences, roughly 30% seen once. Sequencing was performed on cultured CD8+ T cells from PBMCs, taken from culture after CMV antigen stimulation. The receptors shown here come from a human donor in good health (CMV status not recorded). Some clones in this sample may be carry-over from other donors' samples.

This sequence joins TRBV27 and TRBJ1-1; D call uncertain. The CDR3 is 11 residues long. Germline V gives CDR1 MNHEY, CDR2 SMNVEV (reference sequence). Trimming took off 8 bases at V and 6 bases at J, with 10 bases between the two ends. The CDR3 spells CASLYSSEAFF. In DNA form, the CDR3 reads TGTGCCAGCCTCTACTCATCTGAAGCTTTCTTT.

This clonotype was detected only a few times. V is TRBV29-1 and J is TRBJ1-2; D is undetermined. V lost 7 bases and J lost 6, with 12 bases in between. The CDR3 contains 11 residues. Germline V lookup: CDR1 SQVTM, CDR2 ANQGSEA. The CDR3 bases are TGCAGCGCTCCCGTGAGGGATGGCTACACCTTC. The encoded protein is CSAPVRDGYTF.

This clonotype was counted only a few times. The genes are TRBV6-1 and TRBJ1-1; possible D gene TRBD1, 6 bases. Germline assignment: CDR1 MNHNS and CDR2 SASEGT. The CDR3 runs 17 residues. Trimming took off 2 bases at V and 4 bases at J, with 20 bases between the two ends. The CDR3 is CASSEFDRYLVGTEAFF. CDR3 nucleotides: TGTGCCAGCAGTGAATTTGACAGGTATTTGGTAGGCACTGAAGCTTTCTTT.

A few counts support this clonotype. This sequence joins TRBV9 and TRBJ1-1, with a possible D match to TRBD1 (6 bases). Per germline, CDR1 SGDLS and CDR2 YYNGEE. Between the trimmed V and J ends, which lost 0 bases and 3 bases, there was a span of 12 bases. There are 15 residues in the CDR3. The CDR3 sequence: CASSVVQGMDTEAFF. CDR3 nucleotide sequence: TGTGCCAGCAGCGTAGTTCAGGGGATGGACACTGAAGCTTTCTTT.

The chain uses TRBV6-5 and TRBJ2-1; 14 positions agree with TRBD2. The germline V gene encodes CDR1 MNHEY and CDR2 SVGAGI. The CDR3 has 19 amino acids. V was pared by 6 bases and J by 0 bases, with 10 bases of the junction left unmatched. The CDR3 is CASSFVGLAGAVSYNEQFF. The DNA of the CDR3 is TGTGCCAGCAGCTTCGTGGGACTAGCGGGGGCCGTCTCCTACAATGAGCAGTTCTTC.

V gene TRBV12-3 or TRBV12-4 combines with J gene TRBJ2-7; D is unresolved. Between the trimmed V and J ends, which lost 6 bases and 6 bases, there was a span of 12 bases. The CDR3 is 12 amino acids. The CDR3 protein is CASSPHPGEQYF. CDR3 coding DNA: TGTGCCAGCAGCCCACACCCGGGCGAGCAGTACTTC.

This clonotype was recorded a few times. CDR3 sequence reads: CASSSDPGGRDTQYF. The CDR3 DNA follows: TGTGCCAGCAGCTCAGACCCGGGGGGGAGGGATACGCAGTATTTT. The J gene is TRBJ2-3, the V gene TRBV7-2, with TRBD2 matching 8 bases. Germline CDR1 is SGHTA and CDR2 is FQGNSA. V lost 4 bases, J lost 6 bases, and 9 bases stayed unmatched. The CDR3 extends over 15 amino acids.

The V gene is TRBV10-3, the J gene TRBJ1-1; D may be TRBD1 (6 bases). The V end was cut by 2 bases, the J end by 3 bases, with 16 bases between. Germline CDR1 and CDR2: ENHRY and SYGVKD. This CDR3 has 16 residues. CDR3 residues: CAISERDIGWDTEAFF. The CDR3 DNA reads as TGTGCCATCAGTGAGAGGGACATTGGTTGGGACACTGAAGCTTTCTTT.

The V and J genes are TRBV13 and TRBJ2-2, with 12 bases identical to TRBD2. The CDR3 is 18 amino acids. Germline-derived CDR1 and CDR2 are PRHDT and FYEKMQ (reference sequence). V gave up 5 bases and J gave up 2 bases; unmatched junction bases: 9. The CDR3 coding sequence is TGTGCCAGCAGCACACTAGCGGGGGGCCCCCGAAACACCGGGGAGCTGTTTTTT. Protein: CASSTLAGGPRNTGELFF.

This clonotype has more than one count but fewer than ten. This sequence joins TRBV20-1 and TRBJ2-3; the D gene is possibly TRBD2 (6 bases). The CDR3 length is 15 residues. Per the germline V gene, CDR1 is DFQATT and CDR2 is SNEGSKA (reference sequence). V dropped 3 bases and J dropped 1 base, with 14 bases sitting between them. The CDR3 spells CSARGEEAGTDTQYF. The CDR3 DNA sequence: TGCAGTGCTAGGGGGGAGGAAGCGGGCACAGATACGCAGTATTTT.

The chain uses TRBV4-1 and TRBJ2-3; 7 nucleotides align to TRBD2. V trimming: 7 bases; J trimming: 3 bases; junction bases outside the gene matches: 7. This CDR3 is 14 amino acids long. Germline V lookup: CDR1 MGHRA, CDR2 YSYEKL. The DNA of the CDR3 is TGCGCCAGCACCGGCGGGGGAGCGACAGATACGCAGTATTTT. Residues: CASTGGGATDTQYF.

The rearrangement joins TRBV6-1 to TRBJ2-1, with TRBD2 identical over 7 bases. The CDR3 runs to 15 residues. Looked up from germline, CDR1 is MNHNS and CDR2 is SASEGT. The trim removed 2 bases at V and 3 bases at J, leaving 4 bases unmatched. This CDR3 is CASSELGLYYNEQFF. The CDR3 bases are TGTGCCAGCAGTGAACTGGGACTATACTACAATGAGCAGTTCTTC.

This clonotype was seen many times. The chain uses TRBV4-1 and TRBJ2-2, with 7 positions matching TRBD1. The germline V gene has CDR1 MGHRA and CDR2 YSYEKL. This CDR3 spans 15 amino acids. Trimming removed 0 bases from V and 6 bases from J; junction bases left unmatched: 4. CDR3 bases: TGCGCCAGCAGCCAAGATGGCCAGGGGGCCGGGGAGCTGTTTTTT. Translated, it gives CASSQDGQGAGELFF.

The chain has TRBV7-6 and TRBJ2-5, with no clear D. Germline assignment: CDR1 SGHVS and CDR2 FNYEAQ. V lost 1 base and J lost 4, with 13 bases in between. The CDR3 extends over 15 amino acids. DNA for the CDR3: TGTGCCAGCAGCTTAGATATAGGCCTGGGAGAGACCCAGTACTTC. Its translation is CASSLDIGLGETQYF.

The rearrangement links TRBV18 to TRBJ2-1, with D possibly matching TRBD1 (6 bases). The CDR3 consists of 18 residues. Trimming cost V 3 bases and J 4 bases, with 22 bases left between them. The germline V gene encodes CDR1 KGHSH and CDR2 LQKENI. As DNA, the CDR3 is TGTGCCAGCTCACCGCTACAGGGTTCGGATTTCCAATACAATGAGCAGTTCTTC. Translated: CASSPLQGSDFQYNEQFF.

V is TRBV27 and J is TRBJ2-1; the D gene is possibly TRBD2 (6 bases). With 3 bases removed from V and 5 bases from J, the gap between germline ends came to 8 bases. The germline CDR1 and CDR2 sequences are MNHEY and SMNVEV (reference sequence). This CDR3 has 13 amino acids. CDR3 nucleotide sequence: TGTGCCAGCAGTTTTAGCGGCCACAATGAGCAGTTCTTC. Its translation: CASSFSGHNEQFF.

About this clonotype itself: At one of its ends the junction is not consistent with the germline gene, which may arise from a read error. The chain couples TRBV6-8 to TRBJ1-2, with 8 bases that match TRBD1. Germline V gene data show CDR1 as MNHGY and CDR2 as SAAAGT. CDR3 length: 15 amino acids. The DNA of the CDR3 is TGTGCCAGCAGTCCAAGACAGGGGAGGAACTATGGCTGCACCTTC. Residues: CASSPRQGRNYGCTF.

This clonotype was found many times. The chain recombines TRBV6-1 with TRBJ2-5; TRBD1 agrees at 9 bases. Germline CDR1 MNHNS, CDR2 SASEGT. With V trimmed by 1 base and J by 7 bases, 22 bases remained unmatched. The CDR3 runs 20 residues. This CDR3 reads CASSEVPGTGIKKGGVTQYF. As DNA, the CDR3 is TGTGCCAGCAGTGAAGTACCCGGGACAGGGATTAAGAAAGGTGGGGTGACCCAGTACTTC.

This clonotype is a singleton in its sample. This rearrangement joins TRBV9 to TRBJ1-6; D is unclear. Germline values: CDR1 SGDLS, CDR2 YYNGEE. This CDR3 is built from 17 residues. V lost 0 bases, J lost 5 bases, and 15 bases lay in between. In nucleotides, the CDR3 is TGTGCCAGCAGCGTAGGTCCAGGCGTCCGAGATAATTCACCCCTCCACTTT. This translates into CASSVGPGVRDNSPLHF.

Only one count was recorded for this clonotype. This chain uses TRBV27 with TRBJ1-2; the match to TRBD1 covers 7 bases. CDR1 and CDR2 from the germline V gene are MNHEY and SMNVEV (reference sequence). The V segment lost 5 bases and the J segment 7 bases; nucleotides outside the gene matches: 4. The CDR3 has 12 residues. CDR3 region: CASSVDRVGYTF. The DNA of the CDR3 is TGTGCCAGCAGTGTCGACAGGGTTGGCTACACCTTC.

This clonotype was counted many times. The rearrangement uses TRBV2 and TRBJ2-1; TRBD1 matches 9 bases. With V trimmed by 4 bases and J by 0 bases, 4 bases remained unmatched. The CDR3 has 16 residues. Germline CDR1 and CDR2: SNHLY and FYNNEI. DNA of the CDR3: TGTGCCAGCAGTGGAACAGGGGGCTCCTCCTACAATGAGCAGTTCTTC. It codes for CASSGTGGSSYNEQFF. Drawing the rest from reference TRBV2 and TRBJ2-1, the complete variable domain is EPEVTQTPSHQVTQMGQEVILRCVPISNHLYFYWYRQILGQKVEFLVSFYNNEISEKSEIFDDQFSVERPDGSNFTLKIRSTKLEDSAMYFCASSGTGGSSYNEQFFGPGTRLTVL.